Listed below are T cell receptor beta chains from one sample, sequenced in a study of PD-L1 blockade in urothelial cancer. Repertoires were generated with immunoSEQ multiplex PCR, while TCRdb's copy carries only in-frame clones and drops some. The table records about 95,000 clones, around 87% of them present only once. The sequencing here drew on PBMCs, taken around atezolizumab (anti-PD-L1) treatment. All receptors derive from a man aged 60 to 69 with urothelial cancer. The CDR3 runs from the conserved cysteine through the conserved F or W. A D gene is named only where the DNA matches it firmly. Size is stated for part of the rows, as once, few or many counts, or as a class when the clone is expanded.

CDR3: CASSSTGDSGANVLTF; DNA: TGTGCCAGCAGCTCGACAGGAGACTCTGGGGCCAACGTCCTGACTTTC; J: TRBJ2-6; V: TRBV7-3; D: -; size: -
CDR3: CASSYPESGEAFF; DNA: TGTGCCAGCAGTTACCCCGAGTCGGGGGAGGCTTTCTTT; J: TRBJ1-1; V: TRBV6-5; D: -; size: -
CDR3: CASSLQATGESYGYTF; DNA: TGTGCCAGCTCACTTCAGGCGACAGGGGAAAGCTATGGCTACACCTTC; J: TRBJ1-2; V: TRBV18; D: TRBD1; size: once
CDR3: CASSPRASGENEQFF; DNA: TGTGCCAGCAGCCCCCGCGCTAGCGGGGAGAATGAGCAGTTCTTC; J: TRBJ2-1; V: TRBV7-6; D: TRBD2; size: -
CDR3: CASSQSSGIDTQYF; DNA: TGTGCCAGCAGCCAATCTTCAGGGATAGATACGCAGTATTTT; J: TRBJ2-3; V: TRBV14; D: -; size: -
CDR3: CAWGAGTGGGQPQHF; DNA: TGTGCCTGGGGGGCCGGGACAGGGGGCGGTCAGCCCCAGCATTTT; J: TRBJ1-5; V: TRBV30; D: TRBD1; size: -
CDR3: CASSPTGLSTDTQYF; DNA: TGTGCCAGCAGTCCGACAGGGTTAAGCACAGATACGCAGTATTTT; J: TRBJ2-3; V: TRBV6-4; D: TRBD1; size: -
CDR3: CASSYSPGNLSPLHF; DNA: TGTGCCAGCAGTTACTCCCCCGGGAACCTTTCACCCCTCCACTTT; J: TRBJ1-6; V: TRBV6-5; D: -; size: -
CDR3: CASSPPAGAGEKLFF; DNA: TGTGCCAGCTCACCACCGGCGGGGGCGGGTGAAAAACTGTTTTTT; J: TRBJ1-4; V: TRBV18; D: -; size: once
CDR3: CASSFVSSGNTIYF; DNA: TGTGCCAGCAGCTTCGTTAGCTCTGGAAACACCATATATTTT; J: TRBJ1-3; V: TRBV7-2; D: -; size: -
CDR3: CASSEPLGRTSGYTF; DNA: TGTGCCAGCAGTGAACCCTTGGGCCGTACGTCCGGCTACACCTTC; J: TRBJ1-2; V: TRBV6-1; D: -; size: -
CDR3: CASSQGFKNGYTF; DNA: TGTGCCAGCAGCCAGGGTTTCAAAAATGGCTACACCTTC; J: TRBJ1-2; V: TRBV28; D: -; size: -
CDR3: CASSAGAGGPTDTQYF; DNA: TGTGCCAGCAGCGCGGGAGCGGGAGGGCCGACAGATACGCAGTATTTT; J: TRBJ2-3; V: TRBV9; D: TRBD2; size: few
CDR3: CASAPGGVSEQYF; DNA: TGTGCCAGCGCTCCGGGGGGGGTTTCCGAGCAGTACTTC; J: TRBJ2-7; V: TRBV7-9; D: TRBD2; size: -
CDR3: CASSYGLAADTQYF; DNA: TGTGCCAGCAGTTACGGTCTAGCGGCAGATACGCAGTATTTT; J: TRBJ2-3; V: TRBV6-5; D: TRBD2; size: once
CDR3: CASTAGTATHGYTF; DNA: TGTGCCAGCACCGCCGGGACAGCTACGCATGGCTACACCTTC; J: TRBJ1-2; V: TRBV28; D: TRBD1; size: once
CDR3: CASSLLERVNQPQHF; DNA: TGTGCCAGCAGTTTATTGGAGCGGGTAAATCAGCCCCAGCATTTT; J: TRBJ1-5; V: TRBV27; D: -; size: -
CDR3: CASSLVGENTEAFF; DNA: TGCGCCAGCAGCTTGGTGGGAGAAAACACTGAAGCTTTCTTT; J: TRBJ1-1; V: TRBV5-1; D: -; size: -
CDR3: CASSLAGTVSSYEQYF; DNA: TGTGCCAGCAGCTTGGCCGGGACAGTTAGCTCCTACGAGCAGTACTTC; J: TRBJ2-7; V: TRBV5-5; D: TRBD1; size: -
CDR3: CASSLSRGSWTQYF; DNA: TGTGCCAGCAGCTTATCTCGGGGGTCCTGGACCCAGTACTTC; J: TRBJ2-5; V: TRBV11-3; D: -; size: -
CDR3: CASGLQGASTGELFF; DNA: TGTGCTAGTGGCTTGCAGGGGGCGAGCACCGGGGAGCTGTTTTTT; J: TRBJ2-2; V: TRBV12-5; D: TRBD1; size: -
CDR3: CASGRTSGDTDTQYF; DNA: TGTGCCAGCGGACGGACTAGCGGGGACACAGATACGCAGTATTTT; J: TRBJ2-3; V: TRBV2; D: TRBD2; size: -
CDR3: CASRQGFTGELFF; DNA: TGCGCCAGCAGACAGGGATTCACCGGGGAGCTGTTTTTT; J: TRBJ2-2; V: TRBV5-1; D: -; size: -
CDR3: CASSPLFAVSYEQYF; DNA: TGTGCCAGCAGTCCACTTTTTGCGGTCTCCTACGAGCAGTACTTC; J: TRBJ2-7; V: TRBV6-5; D: -; size: -
CDR3: CAIRARNGTGTF; DNA: TGTGCCATCAGAGCTCGAAACGGGACAGGGACCTTC; J: TRBJ2-4; V: TRBV10-3; D: TRBD1; size: once
CDR3: CASSPRRGYNSPLHF; DNA: TGTGCCAGCAGCCCCCGACGGGGCTATAATTCACCCCTCCACTTT; J: TRBJ1-6; V: TRBV9; D: -; size: -
CDR3: CASSPPKSGTDTQYF; DNA: TGTGCCAGCAGTCCCCCAAAGAGTGGCACAGATACGCAGTATTTT; J: TRBJ2-3; V: TRBV28; D: -; size: -
CDR3: CASNVRPTGSSYEQYF; DNA: TGCGCCAGCAACGTACGACCGACAGGGAGCTCCTACGAGCAGTACTTC; J: TRBJ2-7; V: TRBV5-1; D: TRBD1; size: -
CDR3: CASSYSVEDRGTEAFF; DNA: TGTGCCAGCAGTTACTCGGTGGAGGACAGGGGAACTGAAGCTTTCTTT; J: TRBJ1-1; V: TRBV6-5; D: TRBD1; size: once
CDR3: CASSFLSGSGETQYF; DNA: TGTGCCAGCAGCTTCCTTAGCGGGAGCGGTGAGACCCAGTACTTC; J: TRBJ2-5; V: TRBV11-2; D: TRBD2; size: -
CDR3: CASSPGQGAREKLFF; DNA: TGTGCCAGCAGCCCAGGACAGGGGGCGAGGGAAAAACTGTTTTTT; J: TRBJ1-4; V: TRBV9; D: TRBD1; size: -
CDR3: CASSAGTGGNTEAFF; DNA: TGTGCCAGCAGTGCCGGGACAGGGGGAAACACTGAAGCTTTCTTT; J: TRBJ1-1; V: TRBV27; D: TRBD1; size: -
CDR3: CASSLGQGRSYNEQFF; DNA: TGTGCCAGCAGTTTAGGGCAGGGAAGGTCCTACAATGAGCAGTTCTTC; J: TRBJ2-1; V: TRBV27; D: -; size: -
CDR3: CASSLAGAGGEPLTYEQYF; DNA: TGCGCCAGCAGCTTGGCCGGGGCGGGGGGCGAACCTTTAACCTACGAGCAGTACTTC; J: TRBJ2-7; V: TRBV5-1; D: TRBD2; size: -
CDR3: CASSPGGAAGEETQYF; DNA: TGTGCCAGCAGTCCGGGCGGGGCGGCTGGTGAGGAGACCCAGTACTTC; J: TRBJ2-5; V: TRBV6-6; D: -; size: -
CDR3: CASSLDRRSYEQYF; DNA: TGCGCCAGCAGCTTGGACAGACGCTCCTACGAGCAGTACTTC; J: TRBJ2-7; V: TRBV5-1; D: -; size: -
CDR3: CASSLGGTSRGELFF; DNA: TGCGCCAGCAGCTTGGGGGGCACATCGAGGGGGGAGCTGTTTTTT; J: TRBJ2-2; V: TRBV5-1; D: -; size: -
CDR3: CASSLGGSAETQYF; DNA: TGTGCCAGCAGCTTAGGAGGGTCTGCGGAGACCCAGTACTTC; J: TRBJ2-5; V: TRBV7-2; D: -; size: once
CDR3: CASNAPPGSYNEQFF; DNA: TGTGCCAGCAACGCCCCCCCCGGGTCGTACAATGAGCAGTTCTTC; J: TRBJ2-1; V: TRBV28; D: -; size: -
CDR3: CASRRRQGASDEQYF; DNA: TGTGCCAGCAGACGCCGACAGGGGGCGTCGGACGAGCAGTACTTC; J: TRBJ2-7; V: TRBV7-2; D: TRBD1; size: -
CDR3: CASSVRGEAMPFF; DNA: TGTGCCAGCAGCGTTAGAGGAGAGGCTATGCCGTTCTTC; J: TRBJ2-1; V: TRBV9; D: -; size: -
CDR3: CASSKAQLAGGSGYEQYF; DNA: TGTGCCAGCAGCAAAGCGCAACTAGCGGGAGGGTCGGGCTACGAGCAGTACTTC; J: TRBJ2-7; V: TRBV21-1; D: -; size: -
CDR3: CASSFSETTNEKLFF; DNA: TGTGCCAGCAGCTTCTCAGAAACAACTAATGAAAAACTGTTTTTT; J: TRBJ1-4; V: TRBV6-5; D: -; size: -
CDR3: CASSIIAGGRGEQFF; DNA: TGTGCCAGCAGTATTATAGCGGGGGGGCGGGGAGAGCAGTTCTTC; J: TRBJ2-1; V: TRBV27; D: TRBD2; size: -
CDR3: CASSPSTGDGSPLHF; DNA: TGCGCCAGCAGCCCGAGCACAGGGGACGGGTCACCCCTCCACTTT; J: TRBJ1-6; V: TRBV5-1; D: TRBD1; size: -
CDR3: CASSSSLREQYF; DNA: TGTGCCAGCAGCTCGTCCTTGCGGGAGCAGTACTTC; J: TRBJ2-7; V: TRBV7-9; D: -; size: -
CDR3: CASSAPTGGKNIQYF; DNA: TGTGCCAGCAGCGCCCCGACAGGGGGCAAAAACATTCAGTACTTC; J: TRBJ2-4; V: TRBV9; D: TRBD1; size: -
CDR3: CSVEQGAPDTQYF; DNA: TGCAGCGTGGAACAGGGGGCCCCAGATACGCAGTATTTT; J: TRBJ2-3; V: TRBV29-1; D: TRBD1; size: -
CDR3: CASSNFYRDRGPEQYF; DNA: TGTGCCAGCAGCAATTTTTATCGGGACAGGGGGCCCGAGCAGTACTTC; J: TRBJ2-7; V: TRBV5-6; D: TRBD1; size: -
CDR3: CASSLGTRGDTQYF; DNA: TGTGCCAGCAGCTTAGGGACAAGGGGAGATACGCAGTATTTT; J: TRBJ2-3; V: TRBV7-9; D: -; size: -
CDR3: CASSIPLLVTLAKNIQYF; DNA: TGTGCCAGTAGTATCCCCCTTCTAGTAACACTAGCCAAAAACATTCAGTACTTC; J: TRBJ2-4; V: TRBV19; D: -; size: -
CDR3: CASSIGRGYGYTF; DNA: TGTGCCAGTAGTATAGGGAGGGGATATGGCTACACCTTC; J: TRBJ1-2; V: TRBV19; D: -; size: -
CDR3: CSVFGRDTGGVGELFF; DNA: TGCAGCGTTTTCGGTAGGGACACGGGTGGAGTCGGGGAGCTGTTTTTT; J: TRBJ2-2; V: TRBV29-1; D: -; size: -
CDR3: CASSSRATNTEAFF; DNA: TGTGCCAGCAGCTCGAGGGCTACGAACACTGAAGCTTTCTTT; J: TRBJ1-1; V: TRBV11-2; D: -; size: -
CDR3: CASSLADRGQSPLHF; DNA: TGTGCCAGCAGCCTCGCGGACAGGGGGCAGTCACCCCTCCACTTT; J: TRBJ1-6; V: TRBV7-2; D: TRBD1; size: -